The 7 T cell receptor beta chains given below trace back to one sample, sequenced in a study of blood T cell repertoires in COVID-19 (dated by TCRdb to the early 2020s). The library was produced with the immunoSEQ multiplex PCR assay. Entries here come from immuneACCESS through TCRdb and include only in-frame sequences with V and J called. Some clones fail to appear in such tables; in the studies checked, an unresolved V gene covers under half of the shortfall, and the cause of the remainder is unknown. In this sample the table shows 200,000 to 250,000 clones, approximately 80% of which occur a single time. The ten biggest clones cover around 18% of the sample. The source material was peripheral blood. The source of these receptors is an elderly woman with active or convalescent COVID-19.

The chain uses TRBV2 and TRBJ1-6; TRBD1 is a possible D gene (5 bases). Trimming removed 7 bases from V and 0 bases from J, with 10 bases in between. The germline V gene has CDR1 SNHLY and CDR2 FYNNEI. The CDR3 consists of 15 residues. Here the CDR3 DNA reads TGTGCCAGCATCCCGGGGGGCTCCTATAATTCACCCCTCCACTTT. It yields the protein CASIPGGSYNSPLHF.

CDR3: CASSPGVGGGQETQYF. In nucleotides, the CDR3 is TGTGCCAGCAGCCCTGGTGTCGGCGGCGGGCAAGAGACCCAGTACTTC. V is TRBV3-1 (or the pseudogene TRBV3-2) and J is TRBJ2-5; a weak D match, TRBD2 (5 bases). CDR3 length equals 16 residues. CDR1 and CDR2 (germline): LGHDT, YNNKEL (reference sequence). The V end lost 4 bases, the J end lost 2 bases, and 17 bases lay between the germline ends.

This clone came up a few times. Other DNA sequences in this sample translate to the same CDR3. The genes are TRBV19 and TRBJ1-5; D ambiguous. This CDR3 is built from 13 residues. Germline-derived CDR1 and CDR2 are LNHDA and SQIVND (reference sequence). V lost 0 bases and J lost 5, with 5 bases in between. The CDR3 spells CASSIDRDQPQHF. CDR3 nucleotide sequence: TGTGCCAGTAGTATAGATCGGGATCAGCCCCAGCATTTT.

This clone has a handful of counts. V is TRBV18 and J is TRBJ2-1; 8 bases fit TRBD1. The germline gives CDR1 KGHSH, CDR2 LQKENI. This CDR3 is built from 13 residues. V dropped 4 bases and J dropped 6; count of bases not matched to a gene: 2. Here the CDR3 DNA reads TGTGCCAGCTCACTCGGGACAGGCAATGAGCAGTTCTTC. Protein: CASSLGTGNEQFF.

The chain is built from TRBV5-1 and TRBJ2-2, with TRBD1 matching over 7 bases. CDR1 and CDR2 (germline): SGHRS, YFSETQ. The CDR3 is made up of 15 amino acids. The junction had 3 bases not matched to a gene; V was cut back by 4 bases and J by 0 bases. CDR3 in DNA: TGCGCCAGCAGCACCGGACAGGCGAACACCGGGGAGCTGTTTTTT. Its protein product is CASSTGQANTGELFF. Together with reference TRBV5-1 and TRBJ2-2, the CDR3 gives the full variable domain: KAGVTQTPRYLIKTRGQQVTLSCSPISGHRSVSWYQQTPGQGLQFLFEYFSETQRNKGNFPGRFSGRQFSNSRSEMNVSTLELGDSALYLCASSTGQANTGELFFGEGSRLTVL.

The rearrangement uses TRBV11-2 and TRBJ2-3; 9 bases agree with TRBD2. The V and J ends lost 0 bases and 1 base, in that order; junction bases with no gene match: 5. CDR1 and CDR2 from the germline V gene are SGHAT and FQNNGV. The CDR3 sequence is 17 residues long. The CDR3 reads CASSLDLPSGGTDTQYF. CDR3 DNA: TGTGCCAGCAGCTTAGATCTACCTAGCGGGGGCACAGATACGCAGTATTTT.

This clone was counted a single time. The chain links TRBV21-1 to TRBJ1-5. TRBV21-1 is noted as a pseudogene. CDR3 length: 13 amino acids. The CDR3 nucleotides read TGTGCCAGCATCTACCGGAGAAATCAGCCCCAGCATTTT. Translated, it gives CASIYRRNQPQHF.